The rows below give T cell receptor beta chains drawn from one sample of a study of blood T cell repertoires in COVID-19. Data came from immunoSEQ multiplex PCR; TCRdb stores just in-frame clones and leaves some out. The table lists about 100,000 clones, approximately 82% of them singletons. The specimen sequenced was peripheral blood. All receptors derive from a woman aged 70-85 years with acute or convalescent COVID-19. Both conserved end residues are part of each CDR3. Fields, in order: V gene, J gene, CDR3 protein.

>TRBV18|TRBJ1-1
CASSPPPPGGTENTEAFF
>TRBV5-4|TRBJ1-2
CASSIGGGGYGYTF
>TRBV7-9|TRBJ1-5
CASSFSRGSNQPQHF
>TRBV6-1|TRBJ1-1
CASSDRDRGRPAFF
>TRBV28|TRBJ1-5
CASSSDIVSNQPQHF
>TRBV7-2|TRBJ2-3
CASSLGGAGEEADTQYF
>TRBV28|TRBJ1-4
CASSFGLFGQGDEKLFF
>TRBV30|TRBJ2-3
CAWELAGVQDTQYF
>TRBV7-9|TRBJ2-1
CASSPQRTSGHNEQFF
>TRBV5-1|TRBJ1-2
CASRAGTGVFYGYTF
>TRBV5-6|TRBJ1-2
CASIPVGTGESNYGYTF
>TRBV5-4|TRBJ2-3
CASSLQREVLDTQYF
>TRBV5-5|TRBJ1-5
CASSLEGGEHQPQHF
>TRBV2|TRBJ1-5
CASSPQGDQPQHF
>TRBV15|TRBJ1-5
CATSEVGEVGNQPQHF
>TRBV5-6|TRBJ2-7
CASSFPGSNEQYF
>TRBV9|TRBJ2-3
CASNSGGATDTQYF
>TRBV9|TRBJ2-5
CASSVNRAQETQYF
>TRBV7-2|TRBJ2-5
CASSAGRAQETQYF
>TRBV28|TRBJ1-2
CASSLATAQGGGYTF
>TRBV2|TRBJ2-3
CASSPGGRVADTQYF
>TRBV9|TRBJ2-3
CASSPRLFSTDTQYF
>TRBV7-2|TRBJ1-5
CASSLVTDSNQPQHF
>TRBV10-3|TRBJ2-1
CAISESWTSGAYNEQFF
>TRBV9|TRBJ2-1
CASSVFPRTRYLNEQFF
>TRBV6-6|TRBJ1-5
CASRRTGDNQPQHF
>TRBV7-3|TRBJ2-5
CASSLTTQETQYF
>TRBV29-1|TRBJ1-2
CSVPWGPSGGYTF
>TRBV28|TRBJ1-3
CASSQTGGAGNTIYF
>TRBV28|TRBJ1-2
CASSLPLRTGGLYTF
>TRBV28|TRBJ2-2
CASIPPGNTGELFF
>TRBV6-5|TRBJ1-2
CASSTGAGGYTF
>TRBV5-1|TRBJ2-4
CASSGTGNPLQYF
>TRBV2|TRBJ2-3
CASSFIAGGSTDTQYF
>TRBV2|TRBJ2-5
CASSVKTQYF
>TRBV11-2|TRBJ1-2
CASSRTVSEEGYTF
>TRBV27|TRBJ1-5
CASSFGQGSNQPQHF